A single sample is the source of the 19 T cell receptor beta chains below, sequenced in a study of siplizumab effects on memory and regulatory T cells. This table comes from immunoSEQ multiplex PCR, and its TCRdb copy is limited to in-frame clones, with some not included. This repertoire shows some 97,000 clones, 94% found once; its top ten account for 1% to 1.5%. Material: non-Treg CD4+ T cells sorted from blood. The source is a human donor in good health.

The J gene is TRBJ2-5, the V gene TRBV29-1; 9 bases are a match to TRBD1. From germline, CDR1 is SQVTM and CDR2 ANQGSEA. This CDR3 comprises 13 residues. The V and J ends lost 8 bases and 2 bases, in that order; junction bases with no gene match: 6. The CDR3 loop is CSFRDRGQETQYF. Here the CDR3 DNA reads TGCAGCTTCAGAGACAGGGGGCAAGAGACCCAGTACTTC.

CDR3: CASMAPLPSTEAFF. In DNA form, the CDR3 reads TGTGCCAGCATGGCCCCTCTCCCCAGCACTGAAGCTTTCTTT. V is TRBV6-1 and J is TRBJ1-1, with unresolved D. The CDR3 runs to 14 residues. Germline CDR1 is MNHNS and CDR2 is SASEGT. Trimming took off 7 bases at V and 4 bases at J, with 16 bases between the two ends.

The chain has TRBV2 and TRBJ2-1; TRBD2 aligns across 12 bases. J was trimmed by 8 bases and V by 9 bases; bases with no gene match: 5. The CDR3 length is 13 residues. Per the germline V gene, CDR1 is SNHLY and CDR2 is FYNNEI. CDR3 nucleotide sequence: TGTGCCAGAAGGACTAGCGGGACCGATGAGCAGTTCTTC. Translating gives CARRTSGTDEQFF.

The rearrangement links TRBV10-3 to TRBJ2-3; D possibly corresponds to TRBD2 (6 bases). Per germline, CDR1 ENHRY and CDR2 SYGVKD. Trimming took off 6 bases at V and 3 bases at J, with 13 bases between the two ends. This CDR3 spans 14 amino acids. The CDR3 region has the DNA TGTGCCATCAGGGAGGGAGCCGTTACAGATACGCAGTATTTT. Its protein is CAIREGAVTDTQYF.

The chain links TRBV7-3 to TRBJ2-3; perhaps TRBD2 as D (6 bases). The CDR3 loop spans 15 amino acids. In germline, CDR1 is SGHTA, CDR2 FQGTGA. V lost 3 bases and J lost 1, with 11 bases in between. CDR3 nucleotides: TGTGCCAGCAGCTTGCGGCGGGATGGCACAGATACGCAGTATTTT. Translation: CASSLRRDGTDTQYF.

This chain links TRBV18 with TRBJ2-5; 7 positions agree with TRBD1. This CDR3 has 14 amino acids. The germline CDR1 and CDR2 sequences are KGHSH and LQKENI. The ends lost 2 bases at V and 5 bases at J; junction bases unmatched: 5. CDR3 nucleotides: TGTGCCAGCTCACCAGACAGGGACGGGGAGACCCAGTACTTC. Translated, it gives CASSPDRDGETQYF.

This clone occurred once. V and J are TRBV5-5 and TRBJ2-7; a possible D gene is TRBD2 (6 bases). Germline V gene sequence: CDR1 SGHKS, CDR2 YYEKEE (reference sequence). CDR3 length: 15 amino acids. V was pared by 2 bases and J by 4 bases, with 16 bases between. The CDR3 here is CASSFQGTGVYEQYF. The CDR3, as DNA: TGTGCCAGCAGCTTTCAAGGGACGGGAGTGTACGAGCAGTACTTC.

This chain joins TRBV29-1 and TRBJ1-2; D is unclear. This CDR3 region has 13 residues. From germline, CDR1 is SQVTM and CDR2 ANQGSEA. Trimming shortened V by 3 bases and J by 4 bases, and 12 bases separated the two germline ends. CDR3 coding DNA: TGCAGCGTTGAGGTGCACCTTGCCTATGGCTACACCTTC. It specifies CSVEVHLAYGYTF.

The V call is TRBV15, the J call TRBJ1-1; D not resolved. With 2 bases removed from V and 3 bases from J, the gap between germline ends came to 7 bases. The CDR3 contains 13 residues. Germline CDR1 and CDR2: LNHNV and YYDKDF (reference sequence). CDR3 DNA sequence: TGTGCCACCAGCAGAAAGGTCCACACTGAAGCTTTCTTT. It codes for CATSRKVHTEAFF.

The chain has TRBV19 and TRBJ2-5; D remains ambiguous. V shed 5 bases and J shed 7 bases, with 20 bases lying between them. Germline V gene data show CDR1 as LNHDA and CDR2 as SQIVND (reference sequence). This CDR3 is 15 amino acids long. The chain's CDR3 is CASSPEAVSGRTQYF. CDR3 in DNA: TGTGCCAGTAGTCCTGAAGCAGTCTCCGGTCGGACCCAGTACTTC.

This clone was observed a handful of times. The gene calls are TRBV28 and TRBJ1-2; no clear D gene. The V gene's germline CDR1 is MDHEN and CDR2 SYDVKM. Trimming removed 7 bases at V and 7 bases at J, with 16 bases between. The CDR3 runs 13 residues. CDR3 residues: CASTRGEFGGYTF. The CDR3 DNA is TGTGCCAGCACTCGTGGGGAGTTTGGTGGCTACACCTTC.

J is TRBJ1-1 and V is TRBV19, with 7 bases identical to TRBD1. The germline CDR1 and CDR2 sequences are LNHDA and SQIVND (reference sequence). Trimming took 10 bases from V and 8 from J; bases not matched to a gene: 19. The CDR3 extends over 15 amino acids. Here the CDR3 reads CATSEGARWGREAFF. The CDR3 region has the DNA TGTGCCACCAGCGAGGGGGCGAGATGGGGAAGGGAAGCTTTCTTT.

The rearrangement uses TRBV27 and TRBJ2-7; either TRBD1 or TRBD2 may supply D (5 bases each). From germline, CDR1 is MNHEY and CDR2 SMNVEV (reference sequence). Trimming removed 3 bases at V and 2 bases at J, with 17 bases between. This CDR3 has 16 residues. The CDR3 is CASSFNGREPTYEQYF. The CDR3 DNA reads as TGTGCCAGCAGTTTTAACGGCAGGGAGCCTACCTACGAGCAGTACTTC.

This chain links TRBV7-3 with TRBJ1-1, with 7 bases matching TRBD1. The trim removed 6 bases at V and 10 bases at J, leaving 11 bases unmatched. The CDR3 has 13 residues. Germline lookup yields CDR1 SGHTA and CDR2 FQGTGA. For the CDR3, the DNA is TGTGCCAGCAGTCAGTCCGAGGGGGCAGCAGCTTTCTTT. Protein sequence: CASSQSEGAAAFF.

The rearrangement joins TRBV2 to TRBJ2-5; 9 nucleotides line up with TRBD1. This CDR3 is 14 amino acids long. The V gene's germline CDR1 is SNHLY and CDR2 FYNNEI. V dropped 6 bases and J dropped 2; count of bases not matched to a gene: 4. This CDR3 reads CASRGTGSQETQYF. The DNA for the CDR3 is TGTGCCAGCAGGGGGACAGGGTCTCAAGAGACCCAGTACTTC.

This clone was observed a handful of times. The CDR3 DNA reads as TGCGCCAGCAGCTTGGAAGTCTCCGGGGGCTTCAATGGCTACACCTTC. This sequence encodes CASSLEVSGGFNGYTF. V gene TRBV5-1 combines with J gene TRBJ1-2, with a tentative D call TRBD1 (6 bases). V was shortened by 0 bases and J by 6 bases, with 18 bases between the two germline ends. This CDR3 contains 16 residues. The germline CDR1 and CDR2 sequences are SGHRS and YFSETQ.

This clone has just one count. CDR3 protein: CASSPRGVLNTEAFF. CDR3 DNA: TGTGCCAGCTCACCACGGGGGGTACTGAACACTGAAGCTTTCTTT. The chain joins TRBV18 to TRBJ1-1, with a possible D match to TRBD1 (5 bases). The CDR3 contains 15 residues. In germline, CDR1 is KGHSH, CDR2 LQKENI. The germline V and J ends were trimmed by 1 base and 0 bases, with 9 bases remaining between them.

V gene TRBV19 combines with J gene TRBJ2-1; 8 bases agree with TRBD2. V trimming: 6 bases; J trimming: 5 bases; junction bases outside the gene matches: 9. This CDR3 is built from 15 residues. Germline V gene data show CDR1 as LNHDA and CDR2 as SQIVND (reference sequence). The CDR3 sequence is CASSSGGPADNEQFF. The CDR3 region has the DNA TGTGCCAGTAGCAGCGGGGGCCCAGCGGACAATGAGCAGTTCTTC. Supplemented by reference TRBV19 and TRBJ2-1, the full variable domain reads DGGITQSPKYLFRKEGQNVTLSCEQNLNHDAMYWYRQDPGQGLRLIYYSQIVNDFQKGDIAEGYSVSREKKESFPLTVTSAQKNPTAFYLCASSSGGPADNEQFFGPGTRLTVL.

Only one count was recorded for this clone. DNA for the CDR3: TGTGCCAGCAGCTTAGACGGGGGAGCTCAGTTCTTC. Translated: CASSLDGGAQFF. The chain uses TRBV11-3 and TRBJ2-1; D might be TRBD2 (6 bases). The CDR3 contains 12 residues. Germline values: CDR1 SGHNT, CDR2 YENEEA. V was cut by 0 bases and J by 13 bases, with 10 bases left in between.